This T cell receptor beta chain was observed in a study of shared clonotypes between healthy human individuals. Study-level information: The study drew on a couple of women and a few men aged 18 to 49 as donors. Overall study findings and caveats: Against clonotypes common to all four donors, non-shared ones had lower generation probabilities.

Assay: immunoSEQ multiplex PCR; the TCRdb copy retains only in-frame clones and omits some. Of roughly 2.2 million clones listed, more than 80% are singletons. The germline V gene encodes CDR1 MNHNS and CDR2 SASEGT. The CDR3 totals 12 residues. V dropped 8 bases and J dropped 4 bases, with 12 bases sitting between them. To note about this clone: What it binds is unknown.

The rearrangement joins TRBV6-1 to TRBJ2-7; D gene unclear. Sample: naive CD4+ T cells from PBMCs. Subset meaning: CD45RA+ positively selected. The TCR comes from a man aged 18 to 35 in good health. Some clones in this sample may be carry-over from other donors' samples. As DNA, the CDR3 is TGTGCCAGCCAGATGGCCTTTTACGAGCAGTACTTC. It encodes CASQMAFYEQYF.